This TCR beta chain was found in a study of control samples from healthy donors and cancer patients. The CDR3 has 15 residues. The germline V gene encodes CDR1 SGDLS and CDR2 YYNGEE. V shed 1 base and J 3 bases; nucleotides not matched to a gene: 2. The table came from immunoSEQ multiplex PCR; TCRdb's copy has only in-frame clones and leaves some out. The table has about 140,000 clones, 94% seen once. The chain uses TRBV9 and TRBJ2-3, with 10 bases fitting TRBD2. The sequenced sample was blood. The sequence was collected from a man aged 40-49 years in good health. The CDR3 nucleotides are TGTGCCAGCAGCGTAAGTAGCGGGGGGACAGATACGCAGTATTTT. Encoded protein: CASSVSSGGTDTQYF.